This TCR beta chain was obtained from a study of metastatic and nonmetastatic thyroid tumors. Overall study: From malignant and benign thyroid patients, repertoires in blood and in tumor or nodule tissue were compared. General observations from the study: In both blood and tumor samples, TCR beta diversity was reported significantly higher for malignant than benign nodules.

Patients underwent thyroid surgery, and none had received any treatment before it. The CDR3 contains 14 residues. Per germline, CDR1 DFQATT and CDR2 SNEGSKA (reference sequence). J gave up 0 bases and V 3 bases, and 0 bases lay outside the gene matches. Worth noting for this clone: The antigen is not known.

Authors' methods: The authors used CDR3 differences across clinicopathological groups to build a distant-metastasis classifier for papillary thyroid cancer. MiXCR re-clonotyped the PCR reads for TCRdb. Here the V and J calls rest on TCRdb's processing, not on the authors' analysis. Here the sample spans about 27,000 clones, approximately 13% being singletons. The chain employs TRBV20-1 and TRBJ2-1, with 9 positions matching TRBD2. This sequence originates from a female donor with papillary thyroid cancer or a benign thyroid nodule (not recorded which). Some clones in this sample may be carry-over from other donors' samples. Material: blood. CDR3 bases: TGCAGTGCTAGTAGCGGGAGCTCCTACAATGAGCAGTTCTTC. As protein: CSASSGSSYNEQFF.